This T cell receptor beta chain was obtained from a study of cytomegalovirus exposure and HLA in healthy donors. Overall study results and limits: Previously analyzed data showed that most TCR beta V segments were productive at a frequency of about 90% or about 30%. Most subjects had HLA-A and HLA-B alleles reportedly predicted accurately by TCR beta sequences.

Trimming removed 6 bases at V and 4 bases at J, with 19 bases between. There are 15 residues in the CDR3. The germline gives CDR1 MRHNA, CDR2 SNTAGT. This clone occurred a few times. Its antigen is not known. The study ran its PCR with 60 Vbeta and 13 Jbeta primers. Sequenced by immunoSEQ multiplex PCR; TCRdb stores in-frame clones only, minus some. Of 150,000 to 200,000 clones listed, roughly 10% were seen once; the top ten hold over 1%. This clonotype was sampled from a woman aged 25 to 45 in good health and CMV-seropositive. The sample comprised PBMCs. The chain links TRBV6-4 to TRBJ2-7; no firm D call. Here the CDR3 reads CASRGNPGSWYEQYF. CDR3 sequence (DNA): TGTGCCAGCAGGGGTAATCCCGGGTCGTGGTACGAGCAGTACTTC.